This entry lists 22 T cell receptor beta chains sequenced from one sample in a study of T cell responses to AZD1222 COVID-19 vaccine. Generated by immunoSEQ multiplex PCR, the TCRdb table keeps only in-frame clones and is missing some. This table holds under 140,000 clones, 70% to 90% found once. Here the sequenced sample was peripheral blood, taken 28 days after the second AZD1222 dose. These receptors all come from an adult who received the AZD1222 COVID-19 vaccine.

The CDR3 DNA reads as TGTGCCAGCAGCTTGGGGCAGGGAAAAAACTATGGCTACACCTTC. Its translation: CASSLGQGKNYGYTF. This chain links TRBV7-2 with TRBJ1-2; the D gene is possibly TRBD1 (5 bases). Germline assignment: CDR1 SGHTA and CDR2 FQGNSA. The CDR3 sequence is 15 residues long. V was clipped by 3 bases and J by 2 bases, with 13 bases between them.

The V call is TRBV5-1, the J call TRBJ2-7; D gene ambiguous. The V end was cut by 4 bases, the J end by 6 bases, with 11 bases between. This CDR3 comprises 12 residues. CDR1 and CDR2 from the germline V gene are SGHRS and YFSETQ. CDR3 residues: CASSPTGREQYF. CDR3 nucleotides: TGCGCCAGCAGCCCCACCGGGCGCGAGCAGTACTTC.

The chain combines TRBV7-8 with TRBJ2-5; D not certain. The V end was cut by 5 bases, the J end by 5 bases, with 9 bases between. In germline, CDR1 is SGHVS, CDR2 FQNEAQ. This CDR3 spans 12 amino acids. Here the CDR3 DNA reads TGTGCCAGCAGCCCCGTAAGGGAGACCCAGTACTTC. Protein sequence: CASSPVRETQYF.

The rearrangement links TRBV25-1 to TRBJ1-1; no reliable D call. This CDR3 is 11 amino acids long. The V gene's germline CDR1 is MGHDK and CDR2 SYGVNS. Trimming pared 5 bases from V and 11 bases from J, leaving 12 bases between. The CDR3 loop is CASSRLSKAFF. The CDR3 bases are TGTGCCAGCAGTAGACTATCGAAGGCTTTCTTT.

The CDR3 spells CASSESFYEQYF. CDR3 bases: TGTGCCAGCAGCGAATCCTTCTACGAGCAGTACTTC. J is TRBJ2-7 and V is TRBV9; no firm D call. The germline CDR1 and CDR2 sequences are SGDLS and YYNGEE. V was shortened by 3 bases and J by 3 bases, with 7 bases between the two germline ends. The CDR3 has 12 amino acids.

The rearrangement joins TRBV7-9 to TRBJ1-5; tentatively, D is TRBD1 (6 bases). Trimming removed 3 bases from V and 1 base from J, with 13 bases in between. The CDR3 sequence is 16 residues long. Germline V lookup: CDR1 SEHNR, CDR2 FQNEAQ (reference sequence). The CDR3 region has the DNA TGTGCCAGCAGCTTTGATAGGGGGGCGAGCAATCAGCCCCAGCATTTT. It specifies CASSFDRGASNQPQHF.

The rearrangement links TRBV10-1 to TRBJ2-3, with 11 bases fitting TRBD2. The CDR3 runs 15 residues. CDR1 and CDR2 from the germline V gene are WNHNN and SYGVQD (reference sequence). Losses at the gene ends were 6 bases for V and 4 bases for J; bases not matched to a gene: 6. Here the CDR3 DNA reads TGCGCCAGCAGCTCCGGGACTAGCGGTCCAGATACGCAGTATTTT. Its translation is CASSSGTSGPDTQYF.

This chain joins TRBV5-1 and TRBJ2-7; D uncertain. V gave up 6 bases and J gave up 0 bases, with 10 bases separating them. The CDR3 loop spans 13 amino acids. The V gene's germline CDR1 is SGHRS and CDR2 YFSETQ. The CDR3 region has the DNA TGCGCCAGCAAGCTGGGTAGCTCCTACGAGCAGTACTTC. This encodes CASKLGSSYEQYF.

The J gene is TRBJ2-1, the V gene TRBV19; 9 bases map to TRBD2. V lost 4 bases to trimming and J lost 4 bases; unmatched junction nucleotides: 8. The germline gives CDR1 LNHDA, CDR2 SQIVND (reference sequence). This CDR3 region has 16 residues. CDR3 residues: CASSTVAGVIYNEQFF. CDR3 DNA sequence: TGTGCCAGTAGTACCGTAGCGGGGGTGATTTACAATGAGCAGTTCTTC.

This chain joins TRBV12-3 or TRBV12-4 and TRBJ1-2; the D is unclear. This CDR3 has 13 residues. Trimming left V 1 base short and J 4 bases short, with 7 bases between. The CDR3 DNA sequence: TGTGCCAGCAGTTTAGGACGCGGCTATGGCTACACCTTC. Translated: CASSLGRGYGYTF.

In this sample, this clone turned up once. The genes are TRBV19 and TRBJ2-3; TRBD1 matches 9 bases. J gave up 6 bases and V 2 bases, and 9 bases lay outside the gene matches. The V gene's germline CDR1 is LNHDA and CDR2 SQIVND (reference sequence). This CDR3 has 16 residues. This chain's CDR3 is CASSILGQGSVDTQYF. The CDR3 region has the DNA TGTGCCAGTAGTATACTGGGACAGGGCTCCGTTGATACGCAGTATTTT.

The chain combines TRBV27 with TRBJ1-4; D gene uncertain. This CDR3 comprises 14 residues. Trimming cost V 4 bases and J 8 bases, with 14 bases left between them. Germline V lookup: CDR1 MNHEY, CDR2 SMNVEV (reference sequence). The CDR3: CASSSIDEWEKLFF. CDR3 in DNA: TGTGCCAGCAGTTCCATAGATGAATGGGAAAAACTGTTTTTT.

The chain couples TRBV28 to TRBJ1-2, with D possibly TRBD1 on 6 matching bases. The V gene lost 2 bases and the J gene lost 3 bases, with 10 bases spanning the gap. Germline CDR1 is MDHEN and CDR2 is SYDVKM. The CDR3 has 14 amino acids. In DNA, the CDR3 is TGTGCCAGCAGTTTAACAGGGTGGGACTATGGCTACACCTTC. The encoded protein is CASSLTGWDYGYTF.

In DNA, the CDR3 is TGTGCCAGCAGCCAGGGGTGGGGACACAAAGAGACCCAGTACTTC. As protein: CASSQGWGHKETQYF. The chain employs TRBV3-1 (or the pseudogene TRBV3-2) and TRBJ2-5; D is perhaps TRBD1 (6 bases). CDR3 size: 15 residues. With 3 bases removed from V and 3 bases from J, the gap between germline ends came to 14 bases. Germline assignment: CDR1 LGHDT and CDR2 YNNKEL (reference sequence).

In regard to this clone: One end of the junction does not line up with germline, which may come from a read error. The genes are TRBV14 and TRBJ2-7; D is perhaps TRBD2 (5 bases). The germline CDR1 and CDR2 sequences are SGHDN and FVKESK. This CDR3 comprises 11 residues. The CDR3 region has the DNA TGTGCCAGCAGCCCGGGATTCCATGCACGTTTC. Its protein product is CASSPGFHARF.

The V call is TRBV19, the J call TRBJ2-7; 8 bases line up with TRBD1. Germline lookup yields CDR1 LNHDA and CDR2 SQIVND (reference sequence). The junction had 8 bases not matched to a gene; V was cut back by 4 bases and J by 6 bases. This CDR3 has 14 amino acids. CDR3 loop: CASSSQGAISEQYF. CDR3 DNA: TGTGCCAGTAGTAGTCAGGGGGCGATAAGCGAGCAGTACTTC.

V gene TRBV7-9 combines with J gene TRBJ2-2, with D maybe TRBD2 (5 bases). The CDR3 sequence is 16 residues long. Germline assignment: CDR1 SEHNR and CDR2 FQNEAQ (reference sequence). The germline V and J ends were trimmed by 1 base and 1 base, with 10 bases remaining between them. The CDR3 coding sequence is TGTGCCAGCAGCTTAGTTTACGGGGTGAACACCGGGGAGCTGTTTTTT. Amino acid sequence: CASSLVYGVNTGELFF.

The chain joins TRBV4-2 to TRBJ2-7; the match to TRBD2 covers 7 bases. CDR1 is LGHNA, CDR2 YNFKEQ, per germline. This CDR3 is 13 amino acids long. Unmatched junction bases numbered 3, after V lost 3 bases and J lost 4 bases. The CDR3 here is CASSQGTNYEQYF. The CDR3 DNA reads TGTGCCAGCAGCCAGGGGACTAATTACGAGCAGTACTTC.

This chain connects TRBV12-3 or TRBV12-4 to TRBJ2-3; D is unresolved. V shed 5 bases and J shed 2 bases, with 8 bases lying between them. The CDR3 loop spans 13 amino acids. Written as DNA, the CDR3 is TGTGCCAGCAGTCCCTCATACACAGATACGCAGTATTTT. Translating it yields CASSPSYTDTQYF.

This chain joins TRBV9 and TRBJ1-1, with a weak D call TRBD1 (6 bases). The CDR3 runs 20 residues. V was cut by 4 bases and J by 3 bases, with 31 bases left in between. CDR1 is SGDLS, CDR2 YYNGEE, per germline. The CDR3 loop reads CASSTLRDPGTLPADTEAFF. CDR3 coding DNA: TGTGCCAGCAGCACCTTACGGGATCCCGGGACACTCCCCGCGGACACTGAAGCTTTCTTT.

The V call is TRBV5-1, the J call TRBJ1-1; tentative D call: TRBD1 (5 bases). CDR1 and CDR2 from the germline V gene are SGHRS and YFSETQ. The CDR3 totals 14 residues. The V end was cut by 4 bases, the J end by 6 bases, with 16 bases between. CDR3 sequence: CASSPTDISSEAFF. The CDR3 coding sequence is TGCGCCAGCAGCCCGACAGATATCAGCTCTGAAGCTTTCTTT.

Written as DNA, the CDR3 is TGCAGCGTTGGACCCGGGACAGGGCACAATGAGCAGTTCTTC. It codes for CSVGPGTGHNEQFF. This chain links TRBV29-1 with TRBJ2-1, with 9 nucleotides matching TRBD1. Germline CDR1 SQVTM, CDR2 ANQGSEA. The CDR3 is made up of 14 amino acids. V trimming: 4 bases; J trimming: 5 bases; junction bases outside the gene matches: 6.